This T cell receptor beta chain appears in the sequencing data of a study of T cells after posttransplantation cyclophosphamide. General study points: Donor-recipient repertoire similarity was low at 1-2 months, rising over year one. TRB overlap between skin or GI tissue T cells and blood was limited. Recipient CMV seropositivity and CMV reactivation strongly tracked TRB clonality.

The repertoire was sequenced with immunoSEQ multiplex PCR; TCRdb's copy has only in-frame clones and lacks some. Singletons are absent from the sample, which has 2,000 to 2,500 clones. The germline CDR1 and CDR2 sequences are MDHEN and SYDVKM. V gave up 5 bases and J gave up 0 bases, with 14 bases separating them. This CDR3 region has 16 residues. Treatment was busulfan-fludarabine conditioning, a marrow graft, and cyclophosphamide on days +3 and +4. By frequency in the sample, this clone is medium-sized. Its specificity is unknown. The genes are TRBV28 and TRBJ1-3; tentative D call: TRBD1 (6 bases). The specimen comprised PBMCs, sampled after an allogeneic stem cell transplant with post-transplant cyclophosphamide. The TCR was taken from a female patient between 55 and 75 years old who received an allogeneic stem cell transplant from an unrelated donor, was CMV-positive, and had acute GVHD only. Some T cells could come from the graft donor. For the CDR3, the DNA is TGTGCCAGCAGTCTTCCGGACAGTGGCTCTGGAAACACCATATATTTT. Translated, it gives CASSLPDSGSGNTIYF.